This TCR beta chain originates from a study of T cell changes during pregnancy in multiple sclerosis. The CDR3 is made up of 14 amino acids. The germline gives CDR1 SGHTA, CDR2 FQGNSA. The V end was cut by 4 bases, the J end by 0 bases, with 9 bases between. The assay was immunoSEQ multiplex PCR, and TCRdb's table has in-frame clones only and misses some. The repertoire holds 91,000 or so clones, with 93% as singletons. The table lists this clone with many counts. The chain couples TRBV7-2 to TRBJ1-1, with D tentatively TRBD1 (5 bases). This clonotype was obtained from a female donor with multiple sclerosis, enrolled in a pregnancy study. The sequenced sample was peripheral blood, obtained after pregnancy. The CDR3 DNA is TGTGCCAGCAGCTCCGACAGAGTGAACACTGAAGCTTTCTTT. Translation: CASSSDRVNTEAFF.